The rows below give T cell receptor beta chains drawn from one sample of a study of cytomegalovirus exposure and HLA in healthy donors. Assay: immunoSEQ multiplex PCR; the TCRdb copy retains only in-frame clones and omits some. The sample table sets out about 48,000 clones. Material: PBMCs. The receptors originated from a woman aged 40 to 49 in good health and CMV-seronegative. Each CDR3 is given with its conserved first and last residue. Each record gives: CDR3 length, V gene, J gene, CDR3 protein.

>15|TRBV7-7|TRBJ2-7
CASSPTSGLFYEQYF
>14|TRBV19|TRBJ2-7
CASSPGSGGYEQYF
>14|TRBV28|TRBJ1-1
CASSLTGLNTEAFF
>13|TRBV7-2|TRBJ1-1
CASSFYQNTEAFF
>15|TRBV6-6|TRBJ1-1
CASSYSTGLNTEAFF
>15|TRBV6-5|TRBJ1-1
CASSRPLGGDTEAFF
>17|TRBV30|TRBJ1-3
CASHSGTGVKGANTIYF
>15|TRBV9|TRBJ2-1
CASSVSGLAYNEQFF
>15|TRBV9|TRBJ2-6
CASSVQGSGANVLTF
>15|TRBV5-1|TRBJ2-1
CATSFGGDSDNEQFF
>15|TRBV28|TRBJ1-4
CASSFLGATNEKLFF
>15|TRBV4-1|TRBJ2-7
CASSQAGNRIYEQYF
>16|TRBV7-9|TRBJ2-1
CASSAPGTSGSGEQFF
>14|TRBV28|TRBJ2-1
CASGESGRKNEQFF
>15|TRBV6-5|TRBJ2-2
CASSYGTGGAGELFF
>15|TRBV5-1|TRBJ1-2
CASSPRTVEDYGYTF
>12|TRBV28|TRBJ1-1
CASSLREERAFF
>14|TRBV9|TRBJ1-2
CASSVGQGIIGYTF
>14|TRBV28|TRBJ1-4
CASTLRTGGEKLFF
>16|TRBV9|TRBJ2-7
CASSVGGTGALGEQYF
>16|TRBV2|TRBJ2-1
CASRTSGGAIDNEQFF
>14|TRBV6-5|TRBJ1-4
CASKLRDIGEKLFF
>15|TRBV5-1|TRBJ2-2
CASSSLAGPTGELFF
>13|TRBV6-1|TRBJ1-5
CASKGLRGQPQHF
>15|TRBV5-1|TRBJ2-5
CASSLSPSLGETQYF
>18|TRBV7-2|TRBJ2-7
CASSLMTGTSGRANEQYF
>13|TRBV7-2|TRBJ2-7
CASSLGLAGEQYF
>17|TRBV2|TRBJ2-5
CASSDLSGRALQETQYF
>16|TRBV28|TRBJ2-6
CASSWTPGSGANVLTF
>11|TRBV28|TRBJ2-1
CASSLDYRQFF
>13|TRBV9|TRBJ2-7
CASSGTGESEQYF
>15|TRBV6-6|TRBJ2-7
CASSYPPGGLYEQYF
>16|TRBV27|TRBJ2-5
CASSLGYRRTRETQYF
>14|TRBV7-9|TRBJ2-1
CASSGTRNYNEQFF
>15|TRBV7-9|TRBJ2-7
CASSSRGGDDYEQYF
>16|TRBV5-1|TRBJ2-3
CASSSRLSGNADTQYF
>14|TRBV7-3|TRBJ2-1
CASSSGTTGSEQFF
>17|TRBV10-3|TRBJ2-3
CAISESRTSPGVDTQYF
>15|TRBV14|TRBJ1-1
CASSRQGLVGTEAFF
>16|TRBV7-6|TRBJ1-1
CASSLPKTGGSTEAFF
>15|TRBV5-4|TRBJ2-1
CASSHRARTSGEQFF
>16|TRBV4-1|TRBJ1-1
CASSQVAWEQGAEAFF
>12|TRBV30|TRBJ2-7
CAWSPGSPGQYF
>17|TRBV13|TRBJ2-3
CASSARTSGRLIHTQYF